A selection of T cell receptor beta chains follows, all from one sample in a study of T-cell memory formation after mild COVID-19. One entry per CDR3 protein, called by TCRdb with MiXCR from the 5' RACE reads. Here the sample spans around 110,000 distinct CDR3 sequences, over 15% being singletons. The sequencing sample was made of PBMCs or a T cell subset sorted from them (not recorded which). These receptors originate from an adult woman who had mild COVID-19 (a few samples of this study predate the infection). Cell type and time point are not known. Both conserved end residues are part of each CDR3.

j_gene | v_gene | CDR3aa
TRBJ2-7 | TRBV4-1 | CASSQATGIYEQYF
TRBJ2-2 | TRBV5-5 | CASSSPSGSITGELFF
TRBJ1-5 | TRBV6-1 | CASSEGQGHQPQHF
TRBJ2-3 | TRBV6-1 | CASRSRQGDLSSTDTQYF
TRBJ2-3 | TRBV9 | CASSAWTLPDTQYF
TRBJ2-3 | TRBV5-1 | CASWASGSLSTDTQYF
TRBJ1-1 | TRBV2 | CASSEGMSTEAFF
TRBJ2-7 | TRBV5-1 | CASSFGRSSYEQYF
TRBJ2-7 | TRBV20-1 | CSARVDDSYSYEQYF
TRBJ2-7 | TRBV18 | CASSHLKDSYEQYF
TRBJ2-1 | TRBV12-3/TRBV12-4 | CASSLGDNAYNEQFF
TRBJ2-5 | TRBV24-1 | CATSSSDSPYQETQYF
TRBJ2-1 | TRBV2 | CASSENVGGAYNEQFF
TRBJ2-3 | TRBV20-1 | CSGRTAVSSGTDTQYF
TRBJ2-2 | TRBV4-3 | CASSQDLSGLAGEAGELFF
TRBJ1-1 | TRBV4-1 | CASSQTAGAEAFF
TRBJ1-1 | TRBV12-3/TRBV12-4 | CASSFQGASTEAFF
TRBJ2-1 | TRBV6-4 | CASSAAGERNEQFF
TRBJ2-2 | TRBV10-2 | CASSDRDSNTGELFF
TRBJ2-1 | TRBV4-2 | CASSQTNEQFF
TRBJ2-5 | TRBV15 | CATSRDPGPQETQYF
TRBJ2-1 | TRBV27 | CASSSGTSLNEQFF
TRBJ1-1 | TRBV4-1 | CASSQSGTEAFF
TRBJ2-7 | TRBV21-1 | CASSKEGIGSYEQYF
TRBJ2-2 | TRBV29-1 | CSVWTGELFF
TRBJ2-1 | TRBV24-1 | CATSDLVASEDNEQFF
TRBJ2-7 | TRBV6-6 | CASSPLADNEQYF
TRBJ1-2 | TRBV15 | CATSRDSVWGIGYTF
TRBJ2-5 | TRBV5-1 | CASSLLQGAETQYF
TRBJ2-2 | TRBV9 | CASSDSGGDTGELFF